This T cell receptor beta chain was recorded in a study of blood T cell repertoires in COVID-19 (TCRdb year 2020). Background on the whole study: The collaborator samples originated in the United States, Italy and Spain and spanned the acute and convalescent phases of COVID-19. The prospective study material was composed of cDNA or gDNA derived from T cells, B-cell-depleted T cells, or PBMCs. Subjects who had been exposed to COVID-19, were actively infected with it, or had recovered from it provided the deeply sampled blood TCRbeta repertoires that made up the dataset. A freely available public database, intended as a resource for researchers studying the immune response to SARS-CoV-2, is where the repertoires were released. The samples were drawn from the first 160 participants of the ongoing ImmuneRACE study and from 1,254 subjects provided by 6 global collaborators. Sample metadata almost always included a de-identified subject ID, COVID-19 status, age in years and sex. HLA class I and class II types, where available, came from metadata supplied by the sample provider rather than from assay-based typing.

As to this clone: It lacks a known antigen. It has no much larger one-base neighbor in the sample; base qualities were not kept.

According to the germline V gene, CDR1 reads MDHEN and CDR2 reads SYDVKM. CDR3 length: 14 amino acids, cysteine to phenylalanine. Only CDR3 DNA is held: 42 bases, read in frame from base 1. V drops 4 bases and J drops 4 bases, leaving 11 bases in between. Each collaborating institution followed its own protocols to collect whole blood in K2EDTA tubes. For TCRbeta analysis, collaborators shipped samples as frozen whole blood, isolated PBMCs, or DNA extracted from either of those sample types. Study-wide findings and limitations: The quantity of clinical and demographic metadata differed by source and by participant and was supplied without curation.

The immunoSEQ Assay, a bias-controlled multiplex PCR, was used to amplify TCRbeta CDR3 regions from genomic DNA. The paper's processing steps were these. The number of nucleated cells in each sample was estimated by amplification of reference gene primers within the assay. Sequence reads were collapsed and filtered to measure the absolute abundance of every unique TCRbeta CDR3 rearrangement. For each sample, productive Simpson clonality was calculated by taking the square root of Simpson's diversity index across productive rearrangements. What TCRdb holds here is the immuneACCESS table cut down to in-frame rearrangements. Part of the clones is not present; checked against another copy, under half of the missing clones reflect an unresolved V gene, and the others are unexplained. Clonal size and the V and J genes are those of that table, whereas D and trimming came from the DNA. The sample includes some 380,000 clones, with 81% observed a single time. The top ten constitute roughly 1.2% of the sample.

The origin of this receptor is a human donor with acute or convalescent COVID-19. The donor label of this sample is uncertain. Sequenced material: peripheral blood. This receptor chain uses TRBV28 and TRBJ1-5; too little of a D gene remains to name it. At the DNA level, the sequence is TGTGCCAGCAGTTACCACACCCCGAATCAGCCCCAGCATTTT. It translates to CASSYHTPNQPQHF.